This TCR beta chain is drawn from a study of blood T cell repertoires in COVID-19 (dated by TCRdb to about 2020). The study in broad terms: Collaborator samples came from the United States, Italy and Spain and covered acute and convalescent phases of COVID-19. The samples were drawn from two sources: the first 160 participants of the ongoing ImmuneRACE study, and 950 to 1,500 subjects contributed by 6 global collaborators. The sample metadata nearly always contained a de-identified subject ID, COVID-19 status, age in years and sex. The material from the prospective study consisted of cDNA or gDNA derived from T cells, B-cell-depleted T cells, or PBMCs. The dataset comprised deeply sampled blood TCRbeta repertoires from subjects exposed to, actively infected with, or recovered from COVID-19. Where HLA class I and class II types were available, the types were taken from metadata supplied by the sample provider, not from assay-based typing. The repertoires were made available in a free public database intended to serve as a resource for research on the immune response to SARS-CoV-2.

At one collaborating source in Seattle, patients were enrolled during active infection and were followed longitudinally through the course of disease. Collaborating institutions collected whole blood in K2EDTA tubes following their own protocols. For TCRbeta analysis, collaborators shipped samples as frozen whole blood, isolated PBMCs, or DNA extracted from either of those sample types. Overall results and qualifications from the work: The amount of clinical and demographic metadata varied by source and participant and was provided uncurated.

Reading the germline V gene gives CDR1 SGHTA and CDR2 FQGNSA. Germline trimming amounts to 5 bases on V and 12 bases on J, with 10 as the count of junction bases outside the gene matches. From the cysteine up to the valine, the CDR3 has a length of 12 residues. Just the 36-base CDR3 DNA is kept, in frame starting at base 1. The immunoSEQ Assay, a bias-controlled multiplex PCR, was used to amplify TCRbeta CDR3 regions from genomic DNA. For the original study's pipeline: Within the assay, amplification of reference gene primers was used to estimate how many nucleated cells each sample contained. To quantify the absolute abundance of each unique TCRbeta CDR3 rearrangement, sequence reads were collapsed and filtered. Productive Simpson clonality was computed per sample as the square root of Simpson's diversity index over productive rearrangements. Sourced from immuneACCESS, this table was stored by TCRdb with only in-frame sequences that have V and J called. A share of the clones is absent; for the studies checked, an unresolved V gene accounts for under half, and the remainder has no known explanation. V and J calls and clone size are copied from that table; D and trimming were computed from the DNA. For this sample there are approximately 250,000 clones; more than 70% appear just once. The ten largest clones add up to 5.5% to 6% of the sample.

In regard to this clone: This clone's antigen is unknown. The sample holds no much larger clone one base away, and base qualities are not on file.

The chain uses TRBV7-2 and TRBJ2-7, with 7 middle bases fitting TRBD1. The sample taken for sequencing was peripheral blood. The TCR originated in a woman at least 80 years old with COVID-19, enrolled during active disease. The DNA reads as follows: TGTGCCAGCAGCCGCCTACAGGGGTTGTGGTACGTC. Translated, it gives CASSRLQGLWYV.